The entry that follows covers one TCR beta chain sequence. This sample was included in a study of T cells after yellow fever vaccination. J was trimmed by 7 bases and V by 4 bases; bases with no gene match: 9. The CDR3 contains 14 residues. The germline CDR1 and CDR2 sequences are DFQATT and SNEGSKA (reference sequence). TCRdb re-derived calls from the 5' RACE reads in MiXCR, one entry per CDR3 protein. The sample lists under 55,000 distinct CDR3 sequences; roughly 7.1% were seen once. The receptor was isolated from a man aged 30-40 years who received the YFV17D yellow fever vaccine. This chain links TRBV20-1 with TRBJ2-7; 11 bases are shared with TRBD1. This specimen was CD8+ T cells not binding an NS4B(214-222) dextramer, sorted from PBMCs, taken 45 days after the yellow fever booster vaccination. The DNA for the CDR3 is TGCAGTGCTACCGTCCGGACAGGGGGCGTGGAGCAGTACTTC. This encodes CSATVRTGGVEQYF.